These T cell receptor beta chains were read from a single sample in a study of blood T cell repertoires in COVID-19. Using immunoSEQ multiplex PCR, the repertoire was profiled, and TCRdb retains in-frame clones only, with some absent. Of 150,000 to 200,000 clones in the sample, around 83% were seen once. The sequenced sample was peripheral blood. The receptors were sampled from a woman between 65 and 79 years old with COVID-19, enrolled during active disease. Both conserved end residues are part of each CDR3. D genes are given only for firm matches. Clone size, where shown, is once, few, many, or a class for clones that have expanded.

CDR3: CASSFRLGEQYF; DNA: TGTGCCAGCAGCTTTCGCCTAGGCGAGCAGTACTTC; V: TRBV7-2; size: -; D: -; J: TRBJ2-7
CDR3: CASSVATGKIFTGELFF; DNA: TGTGCCAGCAGCGTAGCTACGGGGAAGATATTCACCGGGGAGCTGTTTTTT; V: TRBV9; size: -; D: -; J: TRBJ2-2
CDR3: CASSGAGRGDQPQHF; DNA: TGTGCCAGCAGCGGGGCCGGCAGGGGTGATCAGCCCCAGCATTTT; V: TRBV7-6; size: few; D: -; J: TRBJ1-5
CDR3: CAWSVDRGRSGSTDTQYF; DNA: TGTGCCTGGAGTGTAGATAGGGGAAGGTCCGGGAGCACAGATACGCAGTATTTT; V: TRBV30; size: -; D: -; J: TRBJ2-3
CDR3: CASSLLVNVAYEQYF; DNA: TGTGCCAGCAGCTTATTAGTCAACGTGGCCTACGAGCAGTACTTC; V: TRBV11-2; size: -; D: -; J: TRBJ2-7
CDR3: CASRIGNRGNEKLFF; DNA: TGTGCCAGCAGAATCGGGAACAGGGGTAATGAAAAACTGTTTTTT; V: TRBV27; size: few; D: TRBD1; J: TRBJ1-4
CDR3: CASSLQGTTGDGYTF; DNA: TGTGCCAGCAGCCTACAGGGTACAACAGGAGATGGCTACACCTTC; V: TRBV14; size: -; D: -; J: TRBJ1-2
CDR3: CASSYSPGISGYTF; DNA: TGTGCCAGCAGTTACAGTCCAGGGATCAGTGGCTACACCTTC; V: TRBV6-5; size: -; D: -; J: TRBJ1-2
CDR3: CAWSPGPGQGMTEAFF; DNA: TGTGCCTGGAGTCCCGGACCGGGACAGGGTATGACTGAAGCTTTCTTT; V: TRBV30; size: once; D: TRBD1; J: TRBJ1-1
CDR3: CASSSRGGPSTDTQYF; DNA: TGTGCCAGCAGCTCTCGTGGGGGCCCAAGCACAGATACGCAGTATTTT; V: TRBV9; size: -; D: -; J: TRBJ2-3
CDR3: CALLNQGYNSPLHF; DNA: TGTGCCTTGCTTAACCAGGGCTATAATTCACCCCTCCACTTT; V: TRBV30; size: few; D: -; J: TRBJ1-6
CDR3: CASSQGTSGRRYEQYF; DNA: TGTGCCAGCTCACAAGGGACTAGCGGGAGACGCTACGAGCAGTACTTC; V: TRBV18; size: -; D: TRBD2; J: TRBJ2-7
CDR3: CASSVFPGQGSNEQFF; DNA: TGTGCCAGCAGCGTATTCCCGGGACAGGGGTCCAATGAGCAGTTCTTC; V: TRBV9; size: -; D: TRBD1; J: TRBJ2-1
CDR3: CASSPQGTAAFHSNQPQHF; DNA: TGTGCCAGCAGCCCTCAGGGGACAGCAGCTTTTCATAGCAATCAGCCCCAGCATTTT; V: TRBV6-2/TRBV6-3; size: -; D: TRBD1; J: TRBJ1-5
CDR3: CASSQEAGANQPQHF; DNA: TGCGCCAGCAGCCAAGAAGCAGGGGCGAATCAGCCCCAGCATTTT; V: TRBV4-3; size: -; D: -; J: TRBJ1-5
CDR3: CSARGGQQAYF; DNA: TGCAGTGCTAGAGGCGGACAGCAGGCGTACTTC; V: TRBV20-1; size: -; D: -; J: TRBJ2-5
CDR3: CAWAGGDQPQHF; DNA: TGTGCCTGGGCGGGGGGTGATCAGCCCCAGCATTTT; V: TRBV30; size: few; D: -; J: TRBJ1-5
CDR3: CASSLRQGGEQYF; DNA: TGTGCCAGCAGCTTAAGGCAGGGTGGCGAGCAGTACTTC; V: TRBV7-3; size: once; D: -; J: TRBJ2-7
CDR3: CASSVGVYSNQPQHF; DNA: TGCGCCAGCAGTGTAGGGGTCTATAGCAATCAGCCCCAGCATTTT; V: TRBV10-2; size: -; D: -; J: TRBJ1-5
CDR3: CASSPLAVNEQYF; DNA: TGTGCCAGCTCACCACTAGCGGTCAACGAGCAGTACTTC; V: TRBV18; size: once; D: -; J: TRBJ2-7
CDR3: CASSPPGQATGELFF; DNA: TGTGCCAGCTCACCACCGGGACAGGCTACCGGGGAGCTGTTTTTT; V: TRBV18; size: -; D: TRBD1; J: TRBJ2-2
CDR3: CASSVVPGGATEAFF; DNA: TGTGCCAGCAGCGTAGTTCCAGGGGGCGCGACTGAAGCTTTCTTT; V: TRBV9; size: -; D: TRBD1; J: TRBJ1-1
CDR3: CATTATTVRGGYTF; DNA: TGTGCCACCACCGCGACCACAGTCCGAGGGGGCTACACCTTC; V: TRBV15; size: -; D: -; J: TRBJ1-2
CDR3: CASLGTGSHEQYF; DNA: TGTGCCAGCCTAGGGACAGGGTCCCACGAGCAGTACTTC; V: TRBV27; size: once; D: TRBD1; J: TRBJ2-7
CDR3: CASSLKLPTYTHNEQFF; DNA: TGTGCCAGCAGCTTGAAGCTCCCGACTTATACGCACAATGAGCAGTTCTTC; V: TRBV7-2; size: -; D: -; J: TRBJ2-1
CDR3: CASSVQTLTYGYTF; DNA: TGTGCCAGCAGCGTACAGACCCTTACCTATGGCTACACCTTC; V: TRBV7-9; size: -; D: -; J: TRBJ1-2
CDR3: CASRVPTTAPEGQPQHF; DNA: TGTGCCAGCAGAGTCCCGACGACGGCACCTGAGGGTCAGCCCCAGCATTTT; V: TRBV5-4; size: -; D: -; J: TRBJ1-5
CDR3: CSVTSGGTQYF; DNA: TGCAGCGTTACTAGCGGAGGGACCCAGTACTTC; V: TRBV29-1; size: -; D: TRBD2; J: TRBJ2-5
CDR3: CASSPSGTSGRKNEQFF; DNA: TGTGCCAGCAGCCCCTCCGGGACTAGCGGGAGAAAGAATGAGCAGTTCTTC; V: TRBV5-4; size: -; D: TRBD2; J: TRBJ2-1
CDR3: CASRFPGGTNYGYTF; DNA: TGTGCCAGCAGGTTCCCAGGGGGAACTAACTATGGCTACACCTTC; V: TRBV5-4; size: -; D: TRBD1; J: TRBJ1-2
CDR3: CASSRDRWDEKLFF; DNA: TGTGCCAGCTCCCGGGACAGATGGGATGAAAAACTGTTTTTT; V: TRBV9; size: -; D: TRBD1; J: TRBJ1-4
CDR3: CASSPDRIYGNEQFF; DNA: TGTGCCAGCAGTCCCGACAGGATTTACGGCAATGAGCAGTTCTTC; V: TRBV28; size: -; D: -; J: TRBJ2-1